This is a list of T cell receptor beta chains from one sample in a study of blood T cells in healthy people across ages. MiXCR, applied by TCRdb to the 5' RACE reads, yields one record per CDR3 protein. The sample gives 1.5 million to 2 million distinct CDR3 sequences, about 30% of which show up once; 7.7% is in the top ten. The sample comprised blood. The origin of the receptors is a woman in her thirties in good health. CDR3s include the opening cysteine and the closing phenylalanine or tryptophan. The order of the fields is CDR3 length, V gene, J gene, CDR3 protein.

cdr3_length: 16; v_call: TRBV12-5; j_call: TRBJ2-1; cdr3_aa: CASGLAGTGREEKQFF
cdr3_length: 14; v_call: TRBV5-1; j_call: TRBJ2-2; cdr3_aa: CASSTGVNTGELFF
cdr3_length: 16; v_call: TRBV12-5; j_call: TRBJ2-1; cdr3_aa: CASGLVLGGSYNEQFF
cdr3_length: 14; v_call: TRBV29-1; j_call: TRBJ2-3; cdr3_aa: CSVKKGGGADTQYF
cdr3_length: 13; v_call: TRBV3-1; j_call: TRBJ2-1; cdr3_aa: CASSRGGSDEQFF
cdr3_length: 13; v_call: TRBV7-9; j_call: TRBJ2-5; cdr3_aa: CTSRVPPEETQYF
cdr3_length: 16; v_call: TRBV28; j_call: TRBJ2-7; cdr3_aa: CASTFRTSGGAYEQYF
cdr3_length: 13; v_call: TRBV7-9; j_call: TRBJ2-7; cdr3_aa: CASSTTVNNEQYF
cdr3_length: 13; v_call: TRBV12-3/TRBV12-4; j_call: TRBJ2-5; cdr3_aa: CASASDREETQYF
cdr3_length: 15; v_call: TRBV12-3/TRBV12-4; j_call: TRBJ1-1; cdr3_aa: CASSPPQGVNTEAFF
cdr3_length: 16; v_call: TRBV30; j_call: TRBJ2-1; cdr3_aa: CAWSDTGLAIYNEQFF
cdr3_length: 15; v_call: TRBV6-8; j_call: TRBJ2-5; cdr3_aa: CASSYSIMEGDTQYF
cdr3_length: 14; v_call: TRBV10-2; j_call: TRBJ1-2; cdr3_aa: CASSDGLTGYGYTF
cdr3_length: 17; v_call: TRBV11-2; j_call: NA; cdr3_aa: CTSSAGIAGGFSYEQYF
cdr3_length: 14; v_call: TRBV15; j_call: TRBJ2-5; cdr3_aa: CATSRELTGQEQYF